The 4 T cell receptor beta chains below come from one sample, sequenced in a study of technical replicates of blood from a handful of donors. The repertoire was sequenced with immunoSEQ multiplex PCR; TCRdb's copy has only in-frame clones and lacks some. The data hold around 100,000 clones, with approximately 95% observed a single time. Source material: T cells isolated from PBMCs. Every receptor here comes from a human donor in good health.

V usage is TRBV4-2 and J usage is TRBJ1-2, with TRBD1 as a possible D gene (6 bases). Looked up from germline, CDR1 is LGHNA and CDR2 is YNFKEQ. The CDR3 extends over 12 amino acids. V was shortened by 3 bases and J by 6 bases, with 8 bases between the two germline ends. The DNA for the CDR3 is TGTGCCAGCAGCCAGAACAGGGATGGCTACACCTTC. This encodes CASSQNRDGYTF.

This chain connects TRBV6-5 to TRBJ1-1, with TRBD1 matching over 7 bases. The CDR3 is 14 residues long. In germline, CDR1 is MNHEY, CDR2 SVGAGI. The J segment lost 3 bases and the V segment lost 3 bases, leaving 4 bases of the junction unmatched. CDR3 loop: CASSYTGVDTEAFF. CDR3 bases: TGTGCCAGCAGTTATACAGGGGTGGACACTGAAGCTTTCTTT.

V gene TRBV6-1 combines with J gene TRBJ1-5, with no clear D. The V gene's germline CDR1 is MNHNS and CDR2 SASEGT. CDR3 size: 14 residues. The V end lost 7 bases, the J end lost 2 bases, and 12 bases lay between the germline ends. As DNA, the CDR3 is TGTGCCAGCAAAAACCCTCCAGGCAATCAGCCCCAGCATTTT. Translating it yields CASKNPPGNQPQHF.

As regards this clone: The conserved phenylalanine or tryptophan is not found at the CDR3 terminus, so this likely reflects a read error. Because the CDR3's place on the DNA is in doubt, the DNA is left out and the CDR3 is given as listed by TCRdb. The chain uses TRBV21-1 and TRBJ2-7; TRBD2 is taken as the D call from the table, unchecked against the DNA. TRBV21-1 is a listed pseudogene. The length of the CDR3 is 9 amino acids, counting both ends. CDR3 protein: CASSPAGGG.